This TCR beta chain is from a study of cytomegalovirus exposure and HLA in healthy donors. Study findings and constraints: A classifier reportedly called cytomegalovirus status with high sensitivity and specificity. A missense variant in DCLRE1C was later tied to TCR beta V- and J-gene trimming.

PCR used 60 Vbeta primers and 13 Jbeta primers. The authors' processing: An analysis that came later counted around 80 million unique TCR beta chains, around 10 million shared. Profiling relied on immunoSEQ multiplex PCR, and the TCRdb table lists in-frame clones only, not all of them. The V and J calls and clone size are taken from that table; D and trimming were inferred from the DNA. Of 150,000 to 200,000 clones detected, more than 75% appear once; the ten largest clones hold roughly 2.2%. About this clone itself: What it binds is not known.

V lost 4 bases and J 1 base, leaving 13 bases between the germline ends. The CDR3 spans 15 residues. Germline-derived CDR1 and CDR2 are SGHTA and FQGNSA. The clonotype comes from a man younger than 30 in good health and CMV-seropositive. The chain combines TRBV7-2 with TRBJ2-5, with D possibly TRBD1 on 6 matching bases. The source material was PBMCs. The CDR3 protein is CASSSGATIQETQYF. The DNA of the CDR3 is TGTGCCAGCAGCTCAGGGGCAACGATCCAAGAGACCCAGTACTTC. Full variable domain (remainder filled in from reference TRBV7-2 and TRBJ2-5): GAGVSQSPSNKVTEKGKDVELRCDPISGHTALYWYRQSLGQGLEFLIYFQGNSAPDKSGLPSDRFSAERTGGSVSTLTIQRTQQEDSAVYLCASSSGATIQETQYFGPGTRLLVL.